Each of the 20 T cell receptor beta chains below was sequenced from the same sample in a study of blood T cell repertoires in COVID-19. Assay: immunoSEQ multiplex PCR; the TCRdb copy retains only in-frame clones and omits some. This sample has over 85,000 clones, with nearly 90% found just once. The source material was peripheral blood. Source of these receptors: a man aged 70 or older with acute or convalescent COVID-19.

This clone was picked up one time. The chain recombines TRBV28 with TRBJ2-1; possible D gene TRBD2, 5 bases. This CDR3 spans 15 amino acids. V was trimmed by 2 bases and J by 3 bases, leaving 11 bases between them. The germline gives CDR1 MDHEN, CDR2 SYDVKM. This chain's CDR3 is CASSLPSSGYNEQFF. CDR3 in DNA: TGTGCCAGCAGTTTACCTAGCAGCGGCTACAATGAGCAGTTCTTC.

This clone was counted only a few times. The chain recombines TRBV28 with TRBJ2-7; D perhaps matches TRBD1 (6 bases). V gave up 6 bases and J gave up 5 bases, with 11 bases separating them. The CDR3 covers 12 residues. Germline V gene data show CDR1 as MDHEN and CDR2 as SYDVKM. CDR3 DNA: TGTGCCAGCAGCGCAGGGGTGCACGAGCAGTACGTC. Translated, it gives CASSAGVHEQYV.

This rearrangement joins TRBV30 to TRBJ1-1; 7 bases line up with TRBD1. J gave up 4 bases and V 0 bases, and 8 bases lay outside the gene matches. This CDR3 region has 15 residues. Looked up from germline, CDR1 is GTSNPN and CDR2 is SVGIG (reference sequence). The CDR3 bases are TGTGCCTGGAGTGTACATGAGGGGGCCCGCACTGAAGCTTTCTTT. This codes for CAWSVHEGARTEAFF.

J is TRBJ1-5 and V is TRBV2, with 8 bases that match TRBD1. With V trimmed by 5 bases and J by 6 bases, 6 bases remained unmatched. The CDR3 is made up of 14 amino acids. Germline CDR1 reads SNHLY; CDR2 reads FYNNEI. In DNA form, the CDR3 reads TGTGCCAGCAGTATTGGACAGGGCGGTCAGCCCCAGCATTTT. Its protein is CASSIGQGGQPQHF.

This rearrangement joins TRBV2 to TRBJ2-3; 8 bases fit TRBD2. This CDR3 contains 20 residues. V lost 0 bases to trimming and J lost 3 bases; unmatched junction nucleotides: 17. Germline lookup yields CDR1 SNHLY and CDR2 FYNNEI. CDR3 amino acids: CASSEALPQRGPRGTDTQYF. CDR3 DNA sequence: TGTGCCAGCAGTGAAGCGCTTCCCCAGCGGGGGCCCCGGGGTACAGATACGCAGTATTTT.

The V call is TRBV29-1, the J call TRBJ1-2; D is ambiguous. Germline CDR1 SQVTM, CDR2 ANQGSEA. V was cut by 6 bases and J by 4 bases, with 6 bases left in between. The CDR3 has 10 amino acids. CDR3 residues: CSVGSYGYTF. DNA for the CDR3: TGCAGCGTCGGGTCCTATGGCTACACCTTC.

The J gene is TRBJ2-3, the V gene TRBV5-1; 12 nucleotides align to TRBD2. Unmatched junction bases numbered 11, after V lost 2 bases and J lost 4 bases. Germline CDR1 reads SGHRS; CDR2 reads YFSETQ. This CDR3 has 18 residues. In DNA form, the CDR3 reads TGCGCCAGCAGCTTCGTTCCTAGCGGGGGGGCCGGGTCAGATACGCAGTATTTT. It codes for CASSFVPSGGAGSDTQYF.

V usage is TRBV3-1 (or the pseudogene TRBV3-2) and J usage is TRBJ2-3; tentatively, D is TRBD2 (6 bases). The germline CDR1 and CDR2 sequences are LGHDT and YNNKEL (reference sequence). The CDR3 totals 16 residues. V was clipped by 1 base and J by 0 bases, with 11 bases between them. CDR3 sequence reads: CASSQGGGASTDTQYF. CDR3 in DNA: TGTGCCAGCAGCCAAGGGGGCGGGGCAAGCACAGATACGCAGTATTTT.

The chain recombines TRBV28 with TRBJ2-5; 8 bases align to TRBD1. Trimming removed 10 bases from V and 4 bases from J; junction bases left unmatched: 5. CDR3 length: 12 residues. From germline, CDR1 is MDHEN and CDR2 SYDVKM. CDR3 loop: CATFRGLETQYF. The CDR3 nucleotides are TGTGCCACATTCAGGGGGCTAGAGACCCAGTACTTC.

A single count supports this clone. This sequence joins TRBV19 and TRBJ2-7; D unclear. The CDR3 runs to 14 residues. Germline CDR1 LNHDA, CDR2 SQIVND (reference sequence). Trimming removed 5 bases at V and 5 bases at J, with 16 bases between. The CDR3 coding sequence is TGTGCCAGTAGTCTAACCTATCCGATCGACGAGCAGTACTTC. Amino acid sequence: CASSLTYPIDEQYF.

The chain employs TRBV3-1 (or the pseudogene TRBV3-2) and TRBJ2-5, with no clear D. Trimming removed 0 bases from V and 5 bases from J, with 4 bases in between. CDR1 is LGHDT and CDR2 is YNNKEL in the germline V gene (reference sequence). The CDR3 covers 12 residues. The CDR3 region is CASSQDMETQYF. The CDR3 DNA sequence: TGTGCCAGCAGCCAAGATATGGAGACCCAGTACTTC.

J is TRBJ1-2 and V is TRBV4-1; perhaps TRBD1 as D (5 bases). Between the trimmed V and J ends, which lost 0 bases and 4 bases, there was a span of 9 bases. This CDR3 is 14 amino acids long. Germline V lookup: CDR1 MGHRA, CDR2 YSYEKL. CDR3 DNA: TGCGCCAGCAGCCAAGAAGCCAGGGTCTATGGCTACACCTTC. This encodes CASSQEARVYGYTF.

This chain connects TRBV2 to TRBJ1-5; weak D call: TRBD1 (6 bases). V lost 6 bases and J lost 3, with 12 bases in between. This CDR3 has 14 amino acids. Germline-derived CDR1 and CDR2 are SNHLY and FYNNEI. The CDR3, as DNA: TGTGCCAGCAGCCCTACAGGGCCCAATCAGCCCCAGCATTTT. This gives the protein CASSPTGPNQPQHF.

The chain employs TRBV11-2 and TRBJ2-7; tentative D call: TRBD1 (6 bases). Trimming removed 5 bases from V and 7 bases from J, with 18 bases in between. The germline V gene encodes CDR1 SGHAT and CDR2 FQNNGV. The CDR3 covers 14 residues. The CDR3 coding sequence is TGTGCCAGCAGCGCCAGGGGTAACTCTAAAGAGCAGTACTTC. It yields the protein CASSARGNSKEQYF.

The chain has TRBV28 and TRBJ1-2; a possible D gene is TRBD1 (6 bases). Trimming stripped 8 bases from V and 3 bases from J, with 13 bases between. The CDR3 is 13 residues long. Germline V CDR1 and CDR2: MDHEN, SYDVKM. CDR3 sequence: CASEEQGYYGYTF. The CDR3 DNA is TGTGCCAGCGAGGAACAGGGTTACTATGGCTACACCTTC.

This rearrangement joins TRBV29-1 to TRBJ1-2, with D possibly matching TRBD1 (5 bases). V was clipped by 2 bases and J by 2 bases, with 15 bases between them. The CDR3 runs 15 residues. Per the germline V gene, CDR1 is SQVTM and CDR2 is ANQGSEA. DNA for the CDR3: TGCAGCGTTGAACGCAGGGAAGACGTGAACTATGGCTACACCTTC. Its protein product is CSVERREDVNYGYTF.

V gene TRBV7-8 combines with J gene TRBJ2-7; D is possibly TRBD2 (5 bases). Deletions cut 1 base from V and 3 bases from J, with 10 bases between. The CDR3 totals 14 residues. CDR1 and CDR2 from the germline V gene are SGHVS and FQNEAQ. The chain's CDR3 is CASSLGHGNYEQYV. CDR3 sequence (DNA): TGTGCCAGCAGCTTAGGTCACGGGAACTACGAGCAGTACGTC.

In DNA, the CDR3 is TGCGCCAGCAGTGAGGGCCTAGGGCTCCTTAGCGACGAGCAGTACTTC. It yields the protein CASSEGLGLLSDEQYF. V is TRBV10-1 and J is TRBJ2-7, with D possibly being TRBD2 (5 bases). The CDR3 sequence is 16 residues long. The germline V and J ends were trimmed by 2 bases and 5 bases, with 19 bases remaining between them. Germline V gives CDR1 WNHNN, CDR2 SYGVQD (reference sequence).

This clone was counted only a few times. This chain joins TRBV6-5 and TRBJ1-6, with 7 positions matching TRBD1. Germline-derived CDR1 and CDR2 are MNHEY and SVGAGI. CDR3 length: 14 residues. The V and J ends lost 5 bases and 5 bases, in that order; junction bases with no gene match: 3. The CDR3 DNA reads as TGTGCCAGCAGTACGGACAGGAATAATTCACCCCTCCACTTT. This translates into CASSTDRNNSPLHF.

The gene calls are TRBV5-1 and TRBJ1-2, with 10 bases aligning to TRBD1. The trim removed 3 bases at V and 8 bases at J, leaving 10 bases unmatched. CDR3 length: 15 residues. Germline V gene sequence: CDR1 SGHRS, CDR2 YFSETQ. For the CDR3, the DNA is TGCGCCAGCAGCTCATCGACAGGGGGCGCGGAGGGCTACACCTTC. This codes for CASSSSTGGAEGYTF.